A single sample gave rise to the 2 T cell receptor beta chains below, sequenced in a study of shared clonotypes between healthy human individuals. Assay: immunoSEQ multiplex PCR; the TCRdb copy retains only in-frame clones and omits some. The repertoire has just over 2,000,000 clones, 90% to 95% of them found once; the top ten carry approximately 0.13%. Material for sequencing was naive CD4+ T cells sorted from blood. As for subset: CD45RA+ positively selected. All receptors derive from a man between 18 and 35 years old in good health.

The chain couples TRBV7-2 to TRBJ2-1, with 8 bases aligning to TRBD1. V trimming: 3 bases; J trimming: 5 bases; junction bases outside the gene matches: 3. Looked up from germline, CDR1 is SGHTA and CDR2 is FQGNSA. The CDR3 has 14 residues. The chain's CDR3 is CASSFDRGDNEQFF. CDR3 nucleotides: TGTGCCAGCAGCTTTGACAGGGGAGACAATGAGCAGTTCTTC.

This chain uses TRBV2 with TRBJ1-5; TRBD1 might be the D (6 bases). Germline V gene sequence: CDR1 SNHLY, CDR2 FYNNEI. The V and J ends lost 3 bases and 0 bases respectively, with 12 bases between them. The CDR3 contains 16 residues. The CDR3, as DNA: TGTGCCAGCAGTGAGGGCGGACAGTATAGCAATCAGCCCCAGCATTTT. Protein sequence: CASSEGGQYSNQPQHF.